The rows below give T cell receptor beta chains drawn from one sample of a study of OX40 agonist ivuxolimab in advanced cancers. Profiled with immunoSEQ multiplex PCR; TCRdb holds only in-frame clones, not every one. The table lists under 65,000 clones, just over 90% of them singletons. The input for sequencing was CD4+ or CD8+ T cells sorted from blood, taken in a trial of the OX40 agonist ivuxolimab. These receptors were taken from an adult with an advanced solid tumor such as melanoma, head and neck, liver or kidney cancer. Both conserved end residues are part of each CDR3. The order of the fields is J gene, V gene, clone size, D gene, CDR3 protein, CDR3 DNA. The D gene is left open where the match is weak. Clone size, where shown, is once, few, many, or a class for clones that have expanded.

j_call: TRBJ2-1
v_call: TRBV5-1
clone_size: -
d_call: -
cdr3_aa: CASGYQGYNEQFF
cdr3_nt: TGCGCCAGCGGATACCAGGGATACAATGAGCAGTTCTTC

j_call: TRBJ2-1
v_call: TRBV19
clone_size: once
d_call: -
cdr3_aa: CASSLIRSVSYNEQFF
cdr3_nt: TGTGCCAGTTCCTTAATACGATCGGTCTCCTACAATGAGCAGTTCTTC

j_call: TRBJ2-6
v_call: TRBV15
clone_size: once
d_call: -
cdr3_aa: CATSRYRAGANVLTF
cdr3_nt: TGTGCCACCAGCCGGTACAGGGCTGGGGCCAACGTCCTGACTTTC

j_call: TRBJ2-7
v_call: TRBV5-1
clone_size: -
d_call: TRBD2
cdr3_aa: CASSLALASGAYEQYF
cdr3_nt: TGCGCCAGCAGCTTGGCCTTGGCTAGCGGGGCCTACGAGCAGTACTTC

j_call: TRBJ2-5
v_call: TRBV6-5
clone_size: -
d_call: TRBD2
cdr3_aa: CASSYDPSGRVETQYF
cdr3_nt: TGTGCCAGCAGTTACGATCCTAGCGGGAGGGTCGAGACCCAGTACTTC

j_call: TRBJ1-5
v_call: TRBV1
clone_size: -
d_call: -
cdr3_aa: CTSSQDGQGVGQPQHF
cdr3_nt: TGCACCAGCAGCCAAGATGGCCAGGGGGTGGGGCAGCCCCAGCATTTT

j_call: TRBJ1-1
v_call: TRBV28
clone_size: -
d_call: -
cdr3_aa: CASSLSRRMNTEAFF
cdr3_nt: TGTGCCAGCAGTTTATCCCGGCGCATGAACACTGAAGCTTTCTTT

j_call: TRBJ1-1
v_call: TRBV29-1
clone_size: -
d_call: -
cdr3_aa: CSVAPTGHKNTEAFF
cdr3_nt: TGCAGCGTTGCGCCGACGGGACACAAAAACACTGAAGCTTTCTTT

j_call: TRBJ2-7
v_call: TRBV6-5
clone_size: -
d_call: TRBD1
cdr3_aa: CASSPYGDRGDEQYF
cdr3_nt: TGTGCCAGCAGTCCCTACGGGGACAGGGGAGACGAGCAGTACTTC

j_call: TRBJ1-1
v_call: TRBV5-1
clone_size: once
d_call: -
cdr3_aa: CASSLGPTGTEAFF
cdr3_nt: TGCGCCAGCAGCTTGGGGCCCACCGGGACTGAAGCTTTCTTT

j_call: TRBJ1-5
v_call: TRBV11-1
clone_size: -
d_call: TRBD1
cdr3_aa: CASSRQGDQPQHF
cdr3_nt: TGTGCCAGCAGCCGACAGGGGGATCAGCCCCAGCATTTT

j_call: TRBJ2-3
v_call: TRBV7-2
clone_size: -
d_call: -
cdr3_aa: CASRAGRGGGTDTQYF
cdr3_nt: TGTGCCAGCCGAGCCGGACGAGGGGGTGGCACAGATACGCAGTATTTT

j_call: TRBJ1-3
v_call: TRBV10-3
clone_size: -
d_call: -
cdr3_aa: CAISESIGQTYGNTIYF
cdr3_nt: TGTGCCATCAGTGAGTCTATCGGACAGACTTACGGAAACACCATATATTTT